The source of this T cell receptor (beta chain) is a study of blood T cell repertoires in COVID-19. Study background: COVID-19 samples, acute and convalescent, were from the United States, Italy and Spain. T cells, B-cell-depleted T cells, or PBMCs provided the cDNA or gDNA that served as material.

The V gene lost 0 bases and the J gene lost 6 bases, with 10 bases spanning the gap. The germline gives CDR1 SGHDT, CDR2 YYEEEE. The CDR3 spans 15 residues. TCRdb's copy holds only in-frame clones and misses some; the assay was immunoSEQ multiplex PCR. The sample holds approximately 210,000 clones, around four fifths seen once. The receptor's source is a man aged 55 to 69 with COVID-19, enrolled during active disease. The sample comprised peripheral blood. The chain carries TRBV5-6 and TRBJ1-6; a possible D gene is TRBD1 (6 bases). The CDR3 coding sequence is TGTGCCAGCAGCTTGGACAGGGCTCCTAATTCACCCCTCCACTTT. It specifies CASSLDRAPNSPLHF.